Listed here are 10 T cell receptor beta chains from one sample, sequenced in a study of blood T cell repertoires in COVID-19. Data came from immunoSEQ multiplex PCR; TCRdb stores just in-frame clones and leaves some out. The repertoire holds fewer than 85,000 clones, more than 75% seen once, with around a fifth in the top ten. What was sequenced was peripheral blood. All receptors derive from a human donor in a cohort sampled during active COVID-19.

The genes are TRBV19 and TRBJ2-3; D might be TRBD2 (7 bases). The length of the CDR3 is 16 residues. The germline CDR1 and CDR2 sequences are LNHDA and SQIVND (reference sequence). The germline V and J ends were trimmed by 2 bases and 5 bases, with 17 bases remaining between them. CDR3 DNA sequence: TGTGCCAGTAGTATATATTCGGGGGGCCCTGGAGATACGCAGTATTTT. As protein: CASSIYSGGPGDTQYF.

In this sample, this clone turned up a few times. This sequence joins TRBV18 and TRBJ2-5, with 8 nucleotides matching TRBD1. Losses at the gene ends were 3 bases for V and 4 bases for J; bases not matched to a gene: 7. Per germline, CDR1 KGHSH and CDR2 LQKENI. The CDR3 loop spans 15 amino acids. The CDR3 sequence: CASSPRGDRGETQYF. The DNA for the CDR3 is TGTGCCAGCTCACCGCGGGGAGACAGGGGAGAGACCCAGTACTTC.

The chain recombines TRBV9 with TRBJ1-5; 7 bases align to TRBD1. The CDR3 spans 17 residues. J lost 0 bases, V lost 4 bases, and 10 bases had no gene match. Germline assignment: CDR1 SGDLS and CDR2 YYNGEE. The chain's CDR3 is CASSFKGQAYSNQPQHF. The CDR3 nucleotides are TGTGCCAGCAGCTTCAAAGGACAGGCTTATAGCAATCAGCCCCAGCATTTT.

The rearrangement links TRBV11-3 to TRBJ2-1; 8 bases align to TRBD2. V gave up 3 bases and J gave up 10 bases; unmatched junction bases: 8. CDR1 is SGHNT and CDR2 is YENEEA in the germline V gene. The CDR3 runs to 14 residues. The CDR3 region is CASSLGTTSGEQFF. The CDR3 DNA sequence: TGTGCCAGCAGCTTGGGGACTACTAGCGGAGAGCAGTTCTTC.

The CDR3 is CASSPGGRTHNEQFF. DNA of the CDR3: TGCGCCAGCAGCCCTGGGGGGAGGACGCACAATGAGCAGTTCTTC. This sequence joins TRBV5-1 and TRBJ2-1; weak D call: TRBD2 (6 bases). Germline V gives CDR1 SGHRS, CDR2 YFSETQ. The CDR3 totals 15 residues. Trimming stripped 4 bases from V and 5 bases from J, with 16 bases between.

The J gene is TRBJ2-3, the V gene TRBV6-6; perhaps TRBD2 as D (5 bases). Germline CDR1 reads MNHNY; CDR2 reads SVGAGI (reference sequence). The CDR3 consists of 14 residues. The germline V and J ends were trimmed by 4 bases and 0 bases, with 8 bases remaining between them. The CDR3 is CASSFRTSTDTQYF. Here the CDR3 DNA reads TGTGCCAGCAGTTTCCGGACTAGCACAGATACGCAGTATTTT.

The rearrangement uses TRBV5-4 and TRBJ2-5; 8 bases line up with TRBD1. The CDR3 extends over 16 amino acids. The V gene end was trimmed by 4 bases and the J gene end by 2 bases; junction bases not matched to a gene: 10. Germline V gives CDR1 SGHNT, CDR2 YYREEE (reference sequence). CDR3 residues: CASSGGQGARQETQYF. The CDR3, as DNA: TGTGCCAGCAGCGGAGGGCAGGGGGCCCGTCAAGAGACCCAGTACTTC.

The chain links TRBV6-5 to TRBJ2-7; tentatively, D is TRBD1 (6 bases). The CDR3 is 14 amino acids. Trimming left V 0 bases short and J 2 bases short, with 8 bases between. CDR1 and CDR2 from the germline V gene are MNHEY and SVGAGI. DNA of the CDR3: TGTGCCAGCAGTTACTCGGACAGCCCCTACGAGCAGTACTTC. This encodes CASSYSDSPYEQYF.

J is TRBJ2-2 and V is TRBV9; no clear D gene. The CDR3 has 13 amino acids. CDR1 SGDLS and CDR2 YYNGEE come from the germline V gene. V was shortened by 4 bases and J by 1 base, with 5 bases between the two germline ends. The CDR3 DNA sequence: TGTGCCAGCAGCTCACAGAACACCGGGGAGCTGTTTTTT. Amino acids: CASSSQNTGELFF.

The chain is built from TRBV18 and TRBJ2-7; a weak D match, TRBD2 (5 bases). The CDR3 totals 15 residues. Between the trimmed V and J ends, which lost 4 bases and 4 bases, there was a span of 17 bases. In germline, CDR1 is KGHSH, CDR2 LQKENI. CDR3: CASSQSADPIYEQYF. The CDR3 nucleotides read TGTGCCAGCTCACAATCAGCGGATCCTATATACGAGCAGTACTTC.